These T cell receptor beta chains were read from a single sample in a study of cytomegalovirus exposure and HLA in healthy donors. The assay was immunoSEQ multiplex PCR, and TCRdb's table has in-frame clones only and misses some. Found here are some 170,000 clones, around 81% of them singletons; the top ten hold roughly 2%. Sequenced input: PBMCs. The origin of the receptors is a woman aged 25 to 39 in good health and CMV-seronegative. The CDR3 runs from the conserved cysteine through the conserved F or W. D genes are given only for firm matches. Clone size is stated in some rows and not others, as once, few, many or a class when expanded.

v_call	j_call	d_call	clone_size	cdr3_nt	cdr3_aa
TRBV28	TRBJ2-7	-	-	TGTGCCAGCAGTAGTTTCGGCGTATCCACTGGGAGCGAGCAGTACTTC	CASSSFGVSTGSEQYF
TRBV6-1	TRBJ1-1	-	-	TGTGCCAGCAGGTGGGGGGAGGCGAGTACTGAAGCTTTCTTT	CASRWGEASTEAFF
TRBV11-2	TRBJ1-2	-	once	TGTGCCAGCAGCTCACTGAACCAGGCCGAGGGGGCTAACTATGGCTACACCTTC	CASSSLNQAEGANYGYTF
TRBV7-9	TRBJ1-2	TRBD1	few	TGTGCCAGCAGCTTAACCGACAGGGGGCTCGGCTACACCTTC	CASSLTDRGLGYTF
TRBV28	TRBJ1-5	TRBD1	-	TGTGCCAGCAGTTTGGGCGACAGGGGGTATCAGCCCCAGCATTTT	CASSLGDRGYQPQHF
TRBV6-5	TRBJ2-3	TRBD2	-	TGTGCCAGCAGTCCCCGGGGAGGGTCGGGAGATACGCAGTATTTT	CASSPRGGSGDTQYF
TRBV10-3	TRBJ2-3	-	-	TGTGCCATCAGTGATTCGGCGGCTACGCAGTATTTT	CAISDSAATQYF
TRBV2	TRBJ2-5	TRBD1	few	TGTGCCAGCAGTCAATTTCCGGGACAGGACCAAGAGACCCAGTACTTC	CASSQFPGQDQETQYF
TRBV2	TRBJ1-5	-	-	TGTGCCAGCAGTGAGGCCAGAAATAATCAGCCCCAGCATTTT	CASSEARNNQPQHF
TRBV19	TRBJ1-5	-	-	TGTGCCAGTAGGGATCCAGGGCATCAGCCCCAGCATTTT	CASRDPGHQPQHF
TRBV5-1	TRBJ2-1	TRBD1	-	TGCGCCAGCAGCTCGGGACAGGGGAATGAGCAGTTCTTC	CASSSGQGNEQFF
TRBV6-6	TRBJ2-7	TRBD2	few	TGTGCCAGCAGCCCTGTGGCTAGCGGCCGTTTATACGAGCAGTACTTC	CASSPVASGRLYEQYF
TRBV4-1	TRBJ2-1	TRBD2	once	TGCGCCAGCAGCCAAGACGGGGGTAGCGGGAGTTTTAATGAGCAGTTCTTC	CASSQDGGSGSFNEQFF
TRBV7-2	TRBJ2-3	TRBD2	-	TGTGCCAGCAGCTTAGGGGGCGGGCTAGCGGGGGGCACAGATACGCAGTATTTT	CASSLGGGLAGGTDTQYF
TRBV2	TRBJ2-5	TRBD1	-	TGTGCCAGCAAGGGGCCAGGACAGGGGACCCAGTACTTC	CASKGPGQGTQYF
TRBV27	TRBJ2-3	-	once	TGTGCCAGCAGTTTCGGGAGAGGGGGCACAGATACGCAGTATTTT	CASSFGRGGTDTQYF
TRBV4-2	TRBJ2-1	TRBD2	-	TGTGCCAGCAGCCAACCAGCGGGGGGGGTCAATGAGCAGTTCTTC	CASSQPAGGVNEQFF
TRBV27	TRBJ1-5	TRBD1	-	TGTGCCAGCAGTCCGGGACAGGGACCCAATCAGCCCCAGCATTTT	CASSPGQGPNQPQHF
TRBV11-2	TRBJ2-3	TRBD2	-	TGTGCCAGCGGGCCGGGGGGGCGTAACACAGATACGCAGTATTTT	CASGPGGRNTDTQYF
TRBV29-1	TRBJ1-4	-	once	TGCAGCGTTGCTGAGGGGGCAACTAATGAAAAACTGTTTTTT	CSVAEGATNEKLFF
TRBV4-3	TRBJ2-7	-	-	TGCGCCAGCAGTTACAGAGTCCCGGAGGCCTACGAGCAGTACTTC	CASSYRVPEAYEQYF
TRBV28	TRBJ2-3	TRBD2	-	TGTGCCAGCCGCATTTCTAGCGGGGGGAGGGATACGCAGTATTTT	CASRISSGGRDTQYF
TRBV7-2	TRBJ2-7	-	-	TGTGCCAGCAGCTTAGCCCAGGAAACCTACGAGCAGTACTTC	CASSLAQETYEQYF
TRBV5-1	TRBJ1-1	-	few	TGCGCCAGCAGCTCAACCTATGACAGCCTTGAAGCTTTCTTT	CASSSTYDSLEAFF
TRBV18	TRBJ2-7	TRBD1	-	TGTGCCAGCTCACCAGACAGGGTGTGGGAGCAGTACTTC	CASSPDRVWEQYF
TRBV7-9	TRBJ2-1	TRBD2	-	TGTGCCAGCAGCTTAGGGGCGGGGGGCTACAATGAGCAGTTCTTC	CASSLGAGGYNEQFF